This paragraph reports one T cell receptor (beta chain). This sample was taken from a study of blood T cell repertoires in COVID-19. CDR1 and CDR2 from the germline V gene are MGHRA and YSYEKL. V lost 4 bases and J lost 0, with 12 bases in between. The CDR3 runs 15 residues. Repertoires were generated with immunoSEQ multiplex PCR, while TCRdb's copy carries only in-frame clones and drops some. The sample yields some 160,000 clones, roughly 90% seen once. This sequence originates from a man between 60 and 70 years old with acute or convalescent COVID-19. Sequenced input: peripheral blood. The genes are TRBV4-1 and TRBJ1-1, with a possible D match to TRBD1 (5 bases). The CDR3 loop reads CASSPRVSLNTEAFF. The CDR3, as DNA: TGCGCCAGCAGCCCCAGGGTATCTCTGAACACTGAAGCTTTCTTT.